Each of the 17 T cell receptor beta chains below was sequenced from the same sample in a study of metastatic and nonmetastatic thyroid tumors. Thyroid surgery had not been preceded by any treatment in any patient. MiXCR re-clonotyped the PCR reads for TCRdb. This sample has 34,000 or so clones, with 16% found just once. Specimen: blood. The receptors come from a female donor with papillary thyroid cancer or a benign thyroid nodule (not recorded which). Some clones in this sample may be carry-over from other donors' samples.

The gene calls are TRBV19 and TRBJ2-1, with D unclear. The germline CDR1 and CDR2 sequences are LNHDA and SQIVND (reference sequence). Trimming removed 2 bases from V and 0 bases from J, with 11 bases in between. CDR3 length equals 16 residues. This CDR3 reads CASSILTGSSYNEQFF. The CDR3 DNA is TGTGCCAGTAGTATACTCACCGGAAGCTCCTACAATGAGCAGTTCTTC.

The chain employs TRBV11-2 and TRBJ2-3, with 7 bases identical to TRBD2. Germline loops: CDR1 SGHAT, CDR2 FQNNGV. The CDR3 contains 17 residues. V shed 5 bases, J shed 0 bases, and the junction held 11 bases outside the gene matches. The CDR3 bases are TGTGCCAGCAGCCTTTGGAGCGCGGGAGAGAGCACAGATACGCAGTATTTT. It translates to CASSLWSAGESTDTQYF.

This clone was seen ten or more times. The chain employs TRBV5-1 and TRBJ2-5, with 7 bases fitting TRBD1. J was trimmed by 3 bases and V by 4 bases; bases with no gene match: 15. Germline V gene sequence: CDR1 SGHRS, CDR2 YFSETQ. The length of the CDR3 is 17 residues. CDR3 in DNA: TGCGCCAGCAGCCCGGACAGGAGCCTACCAGGGAAAGAGACCCAGTACTTC. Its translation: CASSPDRSLPGKETQYF.

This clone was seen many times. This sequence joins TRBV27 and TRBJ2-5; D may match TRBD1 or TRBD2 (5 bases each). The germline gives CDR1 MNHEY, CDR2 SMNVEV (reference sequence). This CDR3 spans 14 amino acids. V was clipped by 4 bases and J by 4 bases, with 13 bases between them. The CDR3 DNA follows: TGTGCCAGCAGTTCCCCGGGGCTCCGAGAGACCCAGTACTTC. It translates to CASSSPGLRETQYF.

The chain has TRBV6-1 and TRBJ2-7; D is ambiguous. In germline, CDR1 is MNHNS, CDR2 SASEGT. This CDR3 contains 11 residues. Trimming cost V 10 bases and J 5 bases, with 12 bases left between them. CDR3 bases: TGTGCCATGAAGGTGGCCCACGAGCAGTACTTC. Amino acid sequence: CAMKVAHEQYF.

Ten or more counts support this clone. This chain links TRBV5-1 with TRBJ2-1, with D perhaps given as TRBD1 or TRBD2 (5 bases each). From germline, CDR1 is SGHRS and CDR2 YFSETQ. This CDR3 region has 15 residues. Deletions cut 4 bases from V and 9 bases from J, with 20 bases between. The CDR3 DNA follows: TGCGCCAGCAGCCCCACCGGGACGCATTCTCGTGAGCAGTTCTTC. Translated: CASSPTGTHSREQFF.

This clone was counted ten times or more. The CDR3 DNA follows: TGTGCCAGCAGTGCGACGGGAAACACCGGGGAGCTGTTTTTT. Translation gives CASSATGNTGELFF. V gene TRBV6-4 combines with J gene TRBJ2-2; D may be TRBD2 (5 bases). There are 14 residues in the CDR3. CDR1 is MRHNA, CDR2 SNTAGT, per germline. Deletions cut 4 bases from V and 2 bases from J, with 8 bases between.

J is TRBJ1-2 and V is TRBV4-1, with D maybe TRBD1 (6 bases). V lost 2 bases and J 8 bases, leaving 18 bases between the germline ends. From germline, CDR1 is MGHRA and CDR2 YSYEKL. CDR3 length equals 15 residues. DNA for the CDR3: TGCGCCAGCAGCCAAAAAGACAGGACCTCCAGCGGCTACACCTTC. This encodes CASSQKDRTSSGYTF.

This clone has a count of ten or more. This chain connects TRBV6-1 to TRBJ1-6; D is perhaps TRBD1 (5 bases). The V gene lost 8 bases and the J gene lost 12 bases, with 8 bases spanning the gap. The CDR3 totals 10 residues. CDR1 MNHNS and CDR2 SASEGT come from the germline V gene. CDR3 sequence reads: CASGGGPLHF. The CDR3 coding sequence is TGTGCCAGCGGGGGGGGACCCCTCCACTTT.

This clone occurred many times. CDR3 loop: CASSLDRQGSYEQYF. The CDR3 DNA reads TGTGCCAGCAGCTTAGATAGACAGGGATCCTACGAGCAGTACTTC. The V gene is TRBV11-1, the J gene TRBJ2-7; 7 bases line up with TRBD1. Germline V gene data show CDR1 as SGHAT and CDR2 as FQDESV (reference sequence). Trimming at V came to 1 base and at J to 1 base, leaving 4 bases not matched to a gene. The CDR3 contains 15 residues.

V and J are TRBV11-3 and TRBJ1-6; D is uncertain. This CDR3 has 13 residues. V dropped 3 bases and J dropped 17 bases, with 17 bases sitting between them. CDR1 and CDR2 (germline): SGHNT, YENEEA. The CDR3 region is CASSFNQDALIHF. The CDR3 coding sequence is TGTGCCAGCAGCTTCAATCAGGACGCTCTGATCCACTTT.

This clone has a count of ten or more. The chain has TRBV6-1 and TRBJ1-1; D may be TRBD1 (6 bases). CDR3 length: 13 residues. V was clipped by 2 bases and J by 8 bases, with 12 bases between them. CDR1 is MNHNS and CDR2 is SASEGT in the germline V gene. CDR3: CASSESDSGEAFF. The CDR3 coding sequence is TGTGCCAGCAGTGAATCGGACAGTGGGGAAGCTTTCTTT.

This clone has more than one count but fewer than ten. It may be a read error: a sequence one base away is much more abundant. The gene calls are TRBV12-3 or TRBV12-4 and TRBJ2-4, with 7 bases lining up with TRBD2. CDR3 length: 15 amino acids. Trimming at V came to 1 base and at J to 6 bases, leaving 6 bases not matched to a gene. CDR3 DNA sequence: TGTGCCAGCAGTTTAGGAGGAGCGGGAATAAACATTCAGTACTTC. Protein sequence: CASSLGGAGINIQYF.

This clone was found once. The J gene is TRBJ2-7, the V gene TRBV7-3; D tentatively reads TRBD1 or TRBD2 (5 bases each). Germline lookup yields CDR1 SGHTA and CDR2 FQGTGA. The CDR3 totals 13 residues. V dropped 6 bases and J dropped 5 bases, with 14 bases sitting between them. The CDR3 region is CASRRIRGNEQYF. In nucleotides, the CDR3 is TGTGCCAGCAGAAGGATCCGGGGCAACGAGCAGTACTTC.

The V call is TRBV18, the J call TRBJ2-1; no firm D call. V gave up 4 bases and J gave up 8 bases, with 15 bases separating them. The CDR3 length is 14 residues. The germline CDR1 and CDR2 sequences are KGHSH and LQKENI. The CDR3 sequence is CASSQGIVVDEQFF. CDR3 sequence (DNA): TGTGCCAGCTCACAAGGGATAGTGGTCGATGAGCAGTTCTTC.

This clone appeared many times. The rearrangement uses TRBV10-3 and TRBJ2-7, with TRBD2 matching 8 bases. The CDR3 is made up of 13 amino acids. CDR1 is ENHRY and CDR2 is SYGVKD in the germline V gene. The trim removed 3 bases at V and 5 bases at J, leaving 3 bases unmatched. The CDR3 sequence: CAISDGGEDEQYF. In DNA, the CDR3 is TGTGCCATCAGTGACGGGGGGGAGGACGAGCAGTACTTC.

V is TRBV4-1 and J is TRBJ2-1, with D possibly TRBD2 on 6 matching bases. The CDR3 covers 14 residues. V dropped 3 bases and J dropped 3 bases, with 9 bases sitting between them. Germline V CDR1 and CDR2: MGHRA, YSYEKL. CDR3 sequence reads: CASSQASDYNEQFF. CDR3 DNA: TGCGCCAGCAGCCAGGCTAGCGACTACAATGAGCAGTTCTTC.